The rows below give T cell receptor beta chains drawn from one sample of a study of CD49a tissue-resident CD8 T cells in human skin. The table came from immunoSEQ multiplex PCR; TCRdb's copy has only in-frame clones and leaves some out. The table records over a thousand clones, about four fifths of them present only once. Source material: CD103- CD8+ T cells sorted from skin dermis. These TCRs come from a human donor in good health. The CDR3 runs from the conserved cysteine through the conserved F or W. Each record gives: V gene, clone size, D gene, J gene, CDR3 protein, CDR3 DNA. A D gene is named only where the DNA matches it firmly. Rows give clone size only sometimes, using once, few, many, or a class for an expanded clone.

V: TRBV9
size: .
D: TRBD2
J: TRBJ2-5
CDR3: CAGSVESLPSGRETQYF
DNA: TGTGCCGGCAGCGTAGAGAGTTTGCCTAGCGGAAGAGAGACCCAGTACTTC

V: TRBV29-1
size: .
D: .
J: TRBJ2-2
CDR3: CSVELGMGRGTGELFF
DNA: TGCAGCGTTGAGCTGGGGATGGGGCGAGGCACCGGGGAGCTGTTTTTT

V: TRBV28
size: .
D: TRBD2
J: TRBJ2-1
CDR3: CASSFQSSGDYNEQFF
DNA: TGTGCCAGCAGTTTCCAGTCTAGCGGGGACTACAATGAGCAGTTCTTC

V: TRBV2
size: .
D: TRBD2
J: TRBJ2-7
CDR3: CASIRTSGRRGEQYF
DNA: TGTGCCAGCATAAGGACTAGCGGGAGAAGGGGCGAGCAGTACTTC

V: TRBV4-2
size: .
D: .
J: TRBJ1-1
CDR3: CASSQAGTVTEAFF
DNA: TGTGCCAGCAGCCAAGCCGGGACTGTGACTGAAGCTTTCTTT

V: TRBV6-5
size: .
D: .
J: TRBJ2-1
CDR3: CASSYSLYNEQFF
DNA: TGTGCCAGCAGTTACTCCCTTTACAATGAGCAGTTCTTC

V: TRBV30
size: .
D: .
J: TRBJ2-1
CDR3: CACHFYNEQFF
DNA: TGTGCCTGCCACTTTTACAATGAGCAGTTCTTC

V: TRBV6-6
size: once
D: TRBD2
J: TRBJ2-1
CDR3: CASATSGSHNEQFF
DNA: TGTGCCAGTGCAACTAGCGGTTCTCACAATGAGCAGTTCTTC

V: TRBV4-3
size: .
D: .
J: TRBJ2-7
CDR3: CASSHYRELGYEQYF
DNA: TGCGCCAGCAGCCATTACAGGGAGTTGGGCTACGAGCAGTACTTC

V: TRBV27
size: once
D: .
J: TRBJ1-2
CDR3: CASSLYGGSSYGYTF
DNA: TGTGCCAGCAGTTTATACGGGGGATCCTCCTATGGCTACACCTTC

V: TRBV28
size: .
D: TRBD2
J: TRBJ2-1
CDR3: CASSLLAGGNNEQFF
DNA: TGTGCCAGCAGTTTATTAGCGGGAGGGAACAATGAGCAGTTCTTC

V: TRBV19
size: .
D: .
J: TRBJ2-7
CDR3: CASSIDHDSLYEQYF
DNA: TGTGCCAGTAGTATAGATCACGACAGCCTCTACGAGCAGTACTTC

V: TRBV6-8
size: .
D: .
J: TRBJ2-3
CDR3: CASRRRGSTDTQYF
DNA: TGTGCCAGCAGACGTAGGGGTAGCACAGATACGCAGTATTTT

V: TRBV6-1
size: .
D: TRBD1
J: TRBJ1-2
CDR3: CASSEARTGGLYGYTF
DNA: TGTGCCAGCAGTGAAGCCCGGACAGGGGGCCTCTATGGCTACACCTTC

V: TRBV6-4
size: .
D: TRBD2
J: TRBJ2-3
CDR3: CASSETSGGADTQYF
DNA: TGTGCCAGCAGTGAGACTAGCGGGGGGGCAGATACGCAGTATTTT

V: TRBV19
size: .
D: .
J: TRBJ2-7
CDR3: CASSIGTGVDEQYF
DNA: TGTGCCAGTAGTATCGGTACGGGTGTCGACGAGCAGTACTTC

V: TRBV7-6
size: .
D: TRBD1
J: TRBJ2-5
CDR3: CASSLGQGARETQYF
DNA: TGTGCCAGCAGCTTGGGGCAGGGGGCTAGAGAGACCCAGTACTTC

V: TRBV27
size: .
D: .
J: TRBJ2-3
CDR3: CASSPSLRSTDTQYF
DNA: TGTGCCAGCAGTCCGAGTTTGAGAAGCACAGATACGCAGTATTTT

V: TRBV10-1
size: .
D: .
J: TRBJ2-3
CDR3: CASSGTTLGDTQYF
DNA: TGCGCCAGCAGTGGGACTACCCTTGGGGATACGCAGTATTTT

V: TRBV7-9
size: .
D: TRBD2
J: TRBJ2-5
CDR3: CASSVRGVRETQYF
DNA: TGTGCCAGCAGCGTACGGGGGGTCCGCGAGACCCAGTACTTC

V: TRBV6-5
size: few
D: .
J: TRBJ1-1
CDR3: CASSYSSELNTEAFF
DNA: TGTGCCAGCAGTTACTCGTCCGAGTTGAACACTGAAGCTTTCTTT

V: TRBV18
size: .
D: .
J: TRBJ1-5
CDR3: CASSPGSGENQPQHF
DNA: TGTGCCAGCTCACCAGGGTCGGGGGAGAATCAGCCCCAGCATTTT

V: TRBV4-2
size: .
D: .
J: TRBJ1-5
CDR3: CASSQAAGVDQPQHF
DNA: TGTGCCAGCAGCCAAGCTGCGGGGGTCGATCAGCCCCAGCATTTT

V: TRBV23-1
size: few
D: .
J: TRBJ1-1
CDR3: CASSQANAVEAFF
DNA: TGCGCCAGCAGTCAAGCCAACGCAGTAGAAGCTTTCTTT

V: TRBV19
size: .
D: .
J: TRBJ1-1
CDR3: CASSIPLHRVSMNTEAFF
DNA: TGTGCCAGTAGTATCCCCCTCCACAGGGTGTCGATGAACACTGAAGCTTTCTTT

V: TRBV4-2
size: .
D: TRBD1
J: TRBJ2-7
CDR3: CASSPQLTGSYEQYF
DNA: TGTGCCAGCAGCCCTCAGCTGACAGGGAGTTACGAGCAGTACTTC

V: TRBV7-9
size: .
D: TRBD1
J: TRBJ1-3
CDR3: CASSLAGGQGLNTIYF
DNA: TGTGCCAGCAGCTTAGCAGGGGGACAGGGGCTAAACACCATATATTTT

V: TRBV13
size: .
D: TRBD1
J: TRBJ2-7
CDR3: CASSTAGTASEQYF
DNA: TGTGCCAGCAGCACCGCCGGGACAGCGTCCGAGCAGTACTTC

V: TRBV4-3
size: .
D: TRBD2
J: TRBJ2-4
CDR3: CASSQELAGGPSSKNIQYF
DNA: TGCGCCAGCAGCCAAGAACTAGCGGGAGGGCCGTCGTCCAAAAACATTCAGTACTTC

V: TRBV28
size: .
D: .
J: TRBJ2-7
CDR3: CASSRAYEQYF
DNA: TGTGCCAGCTCCCGCGCCTACGAGCAGTACTTC

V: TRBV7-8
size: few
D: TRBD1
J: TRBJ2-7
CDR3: CASSPPPGQAYEQYF
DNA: TGTGCCAGCAGCCCTCCCCCGGGACAGGCCTACGAGCAGTACTTC

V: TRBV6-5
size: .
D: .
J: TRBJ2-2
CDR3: CASSPGMEHTGELFF
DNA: TGTGCCAGCAGCCCCGGGATGGAGCACACCGGGGAGCTGTTTTTT

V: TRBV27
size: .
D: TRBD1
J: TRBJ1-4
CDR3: CASSVWTGGGEKLFF
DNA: TGTGCCAGCAGTGTCTGGACAGGGGGCGGTGAAAAACTGTTTTTT

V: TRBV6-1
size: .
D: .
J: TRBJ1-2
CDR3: CASSEGARGYGYTF
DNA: TGTGCCAGCAGTGAGGGGGCGAGGGGATATGGCTACACCTTC

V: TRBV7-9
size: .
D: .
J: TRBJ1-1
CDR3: CASSLVGTPEAFF
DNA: TGTGCCAGCAGCTTAGTGGGGACACCAGAAGCTTTCTTT

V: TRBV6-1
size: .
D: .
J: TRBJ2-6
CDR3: CASSEGSSGANVLTF
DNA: TGTGCCAGCAGTGAAGGGAGCTCTGGGGCCAACGTCCTGACTTTC

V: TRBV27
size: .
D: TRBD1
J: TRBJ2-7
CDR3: CASSLQGANYEQYF
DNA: TGTGCCAGCAGTTTACAGGGGGCAAACTACGAGCAGTACTTC

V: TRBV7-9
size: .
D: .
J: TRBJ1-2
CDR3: CASSHPTREPSPNYGYTF
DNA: TGTGCCAGCAGCCACCCTACGAGGGAACCAAGTCCTAACTATGGCTACACCTTC

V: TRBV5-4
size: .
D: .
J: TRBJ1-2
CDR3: CASGLGGSPNNYGCTF
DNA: TGTGCCAGCGGCTTGGGGGGCTCGCCCAATAACTATGGCTGCACCTTC

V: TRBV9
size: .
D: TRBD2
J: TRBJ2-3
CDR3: CASRGGADTQYF
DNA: TGTGCCAGCAGGGGGGGGGCAGATACGCAGTATTTT

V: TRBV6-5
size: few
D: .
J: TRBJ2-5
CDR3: CASSLGLRGSETQYF
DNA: TGTGCCAGCAGTCTCGGACTCCGGGGAAGCGAGACCCAGTACTTC

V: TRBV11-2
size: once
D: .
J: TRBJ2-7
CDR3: CASSLYDEQYF
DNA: TGTGCCAGCAGCCTTTATGACGAGCAGTACTTC

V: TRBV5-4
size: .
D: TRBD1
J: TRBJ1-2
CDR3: CASSLGQGVRYGYTF
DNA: TGTGCCAGCAGCTTAGGACAGGGGGTACGCTATGGCTACACCTTC

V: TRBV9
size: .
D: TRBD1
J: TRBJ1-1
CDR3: CASSVGTGVSSEAFF
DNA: TGTGCCAGCAGCGTAGGAACAGGGGTGAGTTCTGAAGCTTTCTTT

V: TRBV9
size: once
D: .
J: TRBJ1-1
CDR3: CASSVGNLRGITEAFF
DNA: TGTGCCAGCAGCGTAGGCAACTTGAGAGGGATAACTGAAGCTTTCTTT

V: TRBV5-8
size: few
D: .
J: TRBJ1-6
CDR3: CASSLERVSDSPLHF
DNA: TGTGCCAGCAGCTTGGAGCGGGTATCGGATTCACCCCTCCACTTT

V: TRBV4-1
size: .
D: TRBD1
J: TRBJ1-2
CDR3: CASSHRQGANYGYTF
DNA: TGCGCCAGCAGCCATCGACAGGGGGCTAACTATGGCTACACCTTC

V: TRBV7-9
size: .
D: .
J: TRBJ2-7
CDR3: CASSPAQGPFYEQYF
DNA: TGTGCCAGCAGCCCCGCACAGGGTCCTTTTTACGAGCAGTACTTC

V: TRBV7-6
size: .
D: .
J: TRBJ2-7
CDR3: CASSLTESSYEQYF
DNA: TGTGCCAGCAGCTTAACAGAAAGCTCCTACGAGCAGTACTTC

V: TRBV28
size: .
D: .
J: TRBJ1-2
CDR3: CASSRSLGYTF
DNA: TGTGCCAGCAGCCGATCACTGGGCTACACCTTC

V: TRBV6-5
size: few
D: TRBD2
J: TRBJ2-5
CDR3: CASSPLAGPQETQYF
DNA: TGTGCCAGCAGCCCACTAGCGGGGCCGCAAGAGACCCAGTACTTC

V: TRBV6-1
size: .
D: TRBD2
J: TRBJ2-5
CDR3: CASGHSGGTQETQYF
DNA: TGTGCCAGCGGACATAGCGGGGGCACACAAGAGACCCAGTACTTC

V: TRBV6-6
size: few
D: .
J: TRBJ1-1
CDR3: CASSYSSELNTEAFF
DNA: TGTGCCAGCAGTTACTCGTCCGAGTTGAACACTGAAGCTTTCTTT

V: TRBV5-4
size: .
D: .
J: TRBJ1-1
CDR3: CASSYNGQQNTEAFF
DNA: TGTGCCAGCAGCTATAATGGACAGCAGAACACTGAAGCTTTCTTT

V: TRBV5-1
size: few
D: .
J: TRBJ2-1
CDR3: CASSLAGERDNEQFF
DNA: TGCGCCAGCAGCTTGGCGGGAGAACGCGACAATGAGCAGTTCTTC

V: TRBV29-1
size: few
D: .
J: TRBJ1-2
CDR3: CSVDRLTF
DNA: TGCAGCGTTGATCGACTCACCTTC

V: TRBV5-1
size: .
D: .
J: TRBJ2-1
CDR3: CASSLDPGNEQFF
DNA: TGCGCCAGCAGCTTGGATCCAGGAAATGAGCAGTTCTTC

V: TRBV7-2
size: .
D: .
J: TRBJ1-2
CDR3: CASSLVPGAHVNYGYTF
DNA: TGTGCCAGCAGCTTAGTGCCAGGGGCCCACGTTAACTATGGCTACACCTTC

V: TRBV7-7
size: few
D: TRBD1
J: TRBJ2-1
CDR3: CASSFGTGSYNEQFF
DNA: TGTGCTAGCAGCTTTGGGACAGGTTCCTACAATGAGCAGTTCTTC